Listed below are T cell receptor beta chains from one sample, sequenced in a study of spatial heterogeneity in lung cancer. TCRdb fed the 5' RACE reads into MiXCR, producing one record per CDR3 protein. The sample has more than 65,000 distinct CDR3 sequences; roughly 12% are singletons. The source material was PBMCs, sampled at surgery. These receptors all come from a male donor with early-stage non-small cell lung cancer. Each CDR3 is given with its conserved first and last residue.

J | V | CDR3
TRBJ2-1 | TRBV5-5 | CASSLVDSSYNEQFF
TRBJ2-5 | TRBV23-1 | CASSQNRRRETQYF
TRBJ2-1 | TRBV6-5 | CASSFTGGQLGEQFF
TRBJ1-2 | TRBV7-2 | CASSLVRAGRGYTF
TRBJ1-1 | TRBV5-1 | CASSLRGPNTEAFF
TRBJ1-1 | TRBV7-3 | CASSQGTNTEAFF
TRBJ1-1 | TRBV7-2 | CASSSSAKANTEAFF
TRBJ2-2 | TRBV9 | CASSVEGQANTGELFF
TRBJ2-5 | TRBV7-3 | CASSLMGTGSETQYF
TRBJ1-4 | TRBV29-1 | CSVEPDSPARKLFF
TRBJ1-1 | TRBV4-1 | CASSQDLTGATEAFF
TRBJ1-5 | TRBV24-1 | CATSDLKSAGNQPQHF
TRBJ2-3 | TRBV5-8 | CASSRLHPTGTQYF
TRBJ2-1 | TRBV12-3/TRBV12-4 | CASSLAGEKDEQFF
TRBJ2-2 | TRBV2 | CASREGPTGELFF
TRBJ2-6 | TRBV6-5 | CACRQDFSGANVLTF
TRBJ1-5 | TRBV12-3/TRBV12-4 | CASSLWTGRDNQPQHF
TRBJ2-7 | TRBV6-1 | CASSAREQYF
TRBJ2-7 | TRBV29-1 | CSVGRPIGGHSSYEQYF
TRBJ1-5 | TRBV30 | CAWSPGEDQPQHF
TRBJ2-5 | TRBV29-1 | CSVSPGQRETQYF
TRBJ2-1 | TRBV5-1 | CASSPEAAASYNEQFF
TRBJ1-2 | TRBV6-2/TRBV6-3 | CASSMGGRGYYGYTF
TRBJ2-5 | TRBV20-1 | CSARDLLSGIQETQYF
TRBJ1-2 | TRBV5-1 | CASSNFPGTGHGYTF
TRBJ2-4 | TRBV19 | CASSMSREPLAKNIQYF
TRBJ2-7 | TRBV7-9 | CASSPPRSVSSYEQYF
TRBJ2-1 | TRBV7-2 | CASSPPDRGPGDEQFF
TRBJ2-3 | TRBV7-2 | CASSLATLAGTTDTQYF
TRBJ2-3 | TRBV7-2 | CVSSLEAPDTQYF